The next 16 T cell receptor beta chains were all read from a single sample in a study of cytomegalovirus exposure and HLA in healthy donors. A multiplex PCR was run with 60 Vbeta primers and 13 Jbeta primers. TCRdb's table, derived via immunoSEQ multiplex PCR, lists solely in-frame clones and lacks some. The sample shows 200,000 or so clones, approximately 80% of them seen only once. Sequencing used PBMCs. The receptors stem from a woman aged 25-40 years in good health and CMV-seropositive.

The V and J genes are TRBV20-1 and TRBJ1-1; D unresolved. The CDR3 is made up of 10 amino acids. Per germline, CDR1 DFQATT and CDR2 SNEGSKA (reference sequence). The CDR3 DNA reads TGCAGAACCGGGGATACTGAAGCTTTCTTT. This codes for CRTGDTEAFF.

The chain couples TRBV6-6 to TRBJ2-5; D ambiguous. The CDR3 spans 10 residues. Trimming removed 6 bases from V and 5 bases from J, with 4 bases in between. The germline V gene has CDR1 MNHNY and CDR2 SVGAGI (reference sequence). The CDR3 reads CASRAETQYF. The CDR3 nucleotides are TGTGCCAGCAGGGCCGAGACCCAGTACTTC.

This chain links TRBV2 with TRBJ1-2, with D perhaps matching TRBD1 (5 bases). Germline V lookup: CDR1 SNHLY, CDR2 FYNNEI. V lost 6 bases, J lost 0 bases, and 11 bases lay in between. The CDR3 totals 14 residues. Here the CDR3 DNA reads TGTGCCAGCAGCTTACAGGTTACTAACTATGGCTACACCTTC. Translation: CASSLQVTNYGYTF.

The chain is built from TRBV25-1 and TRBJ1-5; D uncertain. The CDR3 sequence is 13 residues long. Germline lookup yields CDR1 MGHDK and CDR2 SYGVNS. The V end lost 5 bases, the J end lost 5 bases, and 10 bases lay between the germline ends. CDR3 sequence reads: CASSRYGDQPQHF. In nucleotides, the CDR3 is TGTGCCAGCAGTCGTTACGGAGATCAGCCCCAGCATTTT.

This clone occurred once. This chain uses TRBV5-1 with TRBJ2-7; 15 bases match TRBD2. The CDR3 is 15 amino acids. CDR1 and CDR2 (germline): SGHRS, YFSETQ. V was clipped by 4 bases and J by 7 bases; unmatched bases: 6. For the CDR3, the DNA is TGCGCCAGCAGCCGCGGACTAGCGGGAGGGAGTGAGCAGTACTTC. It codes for CASSRGLAGGSEQYF.

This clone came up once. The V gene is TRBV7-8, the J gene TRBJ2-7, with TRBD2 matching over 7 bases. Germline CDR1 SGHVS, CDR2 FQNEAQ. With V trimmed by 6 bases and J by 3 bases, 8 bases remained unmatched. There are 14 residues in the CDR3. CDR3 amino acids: CASRGGGELYEQYF. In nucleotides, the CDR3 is TGTGCCAGCAGGGGGGGAGGGGAGCTCTACGAGCAGTACTTC.

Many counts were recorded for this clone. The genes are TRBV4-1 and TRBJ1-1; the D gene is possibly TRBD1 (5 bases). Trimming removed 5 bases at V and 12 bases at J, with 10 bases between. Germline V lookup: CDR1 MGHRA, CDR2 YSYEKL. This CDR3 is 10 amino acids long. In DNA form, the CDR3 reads TGCGCCAGCAGCGGGGGGAGGACTTTCTTT. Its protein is CASSGGRTFF.

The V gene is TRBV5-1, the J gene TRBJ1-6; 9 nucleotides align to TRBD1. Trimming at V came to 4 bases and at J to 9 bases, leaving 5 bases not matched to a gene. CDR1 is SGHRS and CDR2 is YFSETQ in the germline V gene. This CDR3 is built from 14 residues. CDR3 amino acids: CASSTGTGSSPLHF. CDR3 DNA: TGCGCCAGCAGCACCGGGACAGGGAGTTCACCCCTCCACTTT.

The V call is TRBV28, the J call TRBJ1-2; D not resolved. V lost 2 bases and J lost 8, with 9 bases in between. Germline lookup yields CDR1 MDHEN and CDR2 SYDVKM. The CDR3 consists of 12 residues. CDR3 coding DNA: TGTGCCAGCAGTTTAAGAGGAAGCGGCTACACCTTC. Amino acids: CASSLRGSGYTF.

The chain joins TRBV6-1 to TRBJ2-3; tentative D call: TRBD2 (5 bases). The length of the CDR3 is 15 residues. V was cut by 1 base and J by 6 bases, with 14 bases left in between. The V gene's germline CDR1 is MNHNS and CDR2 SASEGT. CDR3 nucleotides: TGTGCCAGCAGTGAAGATAACCTTGTAGCGGATACGCAGTATTTT. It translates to CASSEDNLVADTQYF.

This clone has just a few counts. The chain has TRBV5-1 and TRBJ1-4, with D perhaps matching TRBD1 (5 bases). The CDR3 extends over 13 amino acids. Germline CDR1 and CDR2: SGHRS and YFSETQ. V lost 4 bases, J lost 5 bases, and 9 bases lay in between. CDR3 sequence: CASSIGGNEKLFF. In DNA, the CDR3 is TGCGCCAGCAGCATCGGGGGAAATGAAAAACTGTTTTTT.

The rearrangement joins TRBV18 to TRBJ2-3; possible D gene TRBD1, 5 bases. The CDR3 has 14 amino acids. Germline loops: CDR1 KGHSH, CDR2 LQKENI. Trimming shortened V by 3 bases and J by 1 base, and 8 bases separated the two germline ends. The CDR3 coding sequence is TGTGCCAGCTCACCTATAGGGGGCACAGATACGCAGTATTTT. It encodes CASSPIGGTDTQYF.

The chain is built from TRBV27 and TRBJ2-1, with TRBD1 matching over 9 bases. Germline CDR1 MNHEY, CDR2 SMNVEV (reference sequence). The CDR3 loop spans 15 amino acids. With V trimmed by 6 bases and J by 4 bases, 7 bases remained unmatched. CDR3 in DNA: TGTGCCAGCAGCCCTTTGGGACAGGGATACAATGAGCAGTTCTTC. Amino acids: CASSPLGQGYNEQFF.

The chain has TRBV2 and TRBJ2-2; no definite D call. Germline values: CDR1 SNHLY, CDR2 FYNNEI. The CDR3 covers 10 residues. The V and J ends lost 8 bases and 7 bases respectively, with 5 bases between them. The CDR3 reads CASLSGELFF. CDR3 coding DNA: TGTGCCAGCCTCAGCGGGGAGCTGTTTTTT.

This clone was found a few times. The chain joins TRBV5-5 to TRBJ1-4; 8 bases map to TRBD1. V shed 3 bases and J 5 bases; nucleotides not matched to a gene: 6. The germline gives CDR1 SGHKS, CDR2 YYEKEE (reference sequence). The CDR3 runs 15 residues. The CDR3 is CASSSSGQENEKLFF. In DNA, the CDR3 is TGTGCCAGCAGCTCTTCGGGACAGGAGAATGAAAAACTGTTTTTT.

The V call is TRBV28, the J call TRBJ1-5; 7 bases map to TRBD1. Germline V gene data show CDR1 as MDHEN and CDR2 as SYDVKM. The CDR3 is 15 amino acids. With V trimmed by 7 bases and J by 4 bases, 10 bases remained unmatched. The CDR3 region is CASNNPTGRNQPQHF. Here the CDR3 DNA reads TGTGCCAGCAATAACCCGACAGGGAGGAATCAGCCCCAGCATTTT. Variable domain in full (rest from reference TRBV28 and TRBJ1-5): DVKVTQSSRYLVKRTGEKVFLECVQDMDHENMFWYRQDPGLGLRLIYFSYDVKMKEKGDIPEGYSVSREKKERFSLILESASTNQTSMYLCASNNPTGRNQPQHFGDGTRLSIL.